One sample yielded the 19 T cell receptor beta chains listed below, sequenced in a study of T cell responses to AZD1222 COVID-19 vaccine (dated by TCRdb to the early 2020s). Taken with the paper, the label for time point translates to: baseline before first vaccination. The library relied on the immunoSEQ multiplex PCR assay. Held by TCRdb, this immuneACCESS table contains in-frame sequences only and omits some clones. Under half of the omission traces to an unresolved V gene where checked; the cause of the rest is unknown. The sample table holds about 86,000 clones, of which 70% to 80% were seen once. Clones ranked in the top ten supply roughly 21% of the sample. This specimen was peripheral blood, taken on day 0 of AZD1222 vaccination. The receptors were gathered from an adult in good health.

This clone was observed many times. The DNA for the CDR3 is TGTGCCAGCAGTTACAACCGGGGCCAGCCCCAGCATTTT. Translated, it gives CASSYNRGQPQHF. The chain couples TRBV6-5 to TRBJ1-5; D possibly corresponds to TRBD1 (5 bases). The germline CDR1 and CDR2 sequences are MNHEY and SVGAGI. This CDR3 has 13 amino acids. Trimming stripped 2 bases from V and 7 bases from J, with 9 bases between.

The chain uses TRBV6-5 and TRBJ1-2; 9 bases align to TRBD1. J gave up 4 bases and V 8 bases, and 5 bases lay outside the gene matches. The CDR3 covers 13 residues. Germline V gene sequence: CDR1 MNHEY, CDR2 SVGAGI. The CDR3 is CASGQGLSYGYTF. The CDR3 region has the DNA TGTGCCAGCGGACAGGGGTTAAGCTATGGCTACACCTTC.

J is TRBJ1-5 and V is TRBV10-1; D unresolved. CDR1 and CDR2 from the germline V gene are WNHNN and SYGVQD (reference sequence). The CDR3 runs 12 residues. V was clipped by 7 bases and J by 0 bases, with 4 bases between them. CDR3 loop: CASNGSNQPQHF. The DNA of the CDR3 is TGCGCCAGCAACGGTAGCAATCAGCCCCAGCATTTT.

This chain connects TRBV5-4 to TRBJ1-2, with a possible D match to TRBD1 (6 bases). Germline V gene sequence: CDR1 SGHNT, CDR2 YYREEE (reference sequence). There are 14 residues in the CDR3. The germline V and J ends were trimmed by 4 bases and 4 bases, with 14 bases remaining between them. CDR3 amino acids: CASSRNRDPYGYTF. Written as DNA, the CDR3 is TGTGCCAGCAGCAGAAACAGGGACCCCTATGGCTACACCTTC.

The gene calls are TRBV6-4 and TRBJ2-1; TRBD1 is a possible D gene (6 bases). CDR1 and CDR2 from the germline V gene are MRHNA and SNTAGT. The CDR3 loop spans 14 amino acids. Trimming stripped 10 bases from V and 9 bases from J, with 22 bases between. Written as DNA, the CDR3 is TGTGCCACTCTCGGTCCGGGTCCCAGGGGTGAGCAGTTCTTC. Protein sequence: CATLGPGPRGEQFF.

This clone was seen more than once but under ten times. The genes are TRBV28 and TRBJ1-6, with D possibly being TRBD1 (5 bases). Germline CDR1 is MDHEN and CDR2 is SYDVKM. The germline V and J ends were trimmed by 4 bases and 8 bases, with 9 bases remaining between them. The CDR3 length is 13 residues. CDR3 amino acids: CASSSPGDSPLHF. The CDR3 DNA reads TGTGCCAGCAGTTCGCCGGGGGATTCACCCCTCCACTTT.

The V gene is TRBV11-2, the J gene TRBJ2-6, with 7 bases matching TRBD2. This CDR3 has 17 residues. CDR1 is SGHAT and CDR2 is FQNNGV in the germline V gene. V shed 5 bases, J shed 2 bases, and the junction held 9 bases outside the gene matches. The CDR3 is CASSRIDRGAGANVLTF. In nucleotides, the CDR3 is TGTGCCAGCAGCCGAATCGATCGGGGGGCTGGGGCCAACGTCCTGACTTTC.

Written as DNA, the CDR3 is TGCGCCAGCAGTTCAGGGCGAGAAGAACTGTTTTTT. This gives the protein CASSSGREELFF. The gene calls are TRBV10-2 and TRBJ1-4; a possible D gene is TRBD1 (5 bases). Germline V gene lookup returns CDR1 WSHSY and CDR2 SAAADI. The CDR3 spans 12 residues. V lost 5 bases, J lost 12 bases, and 13 bases lay in between.

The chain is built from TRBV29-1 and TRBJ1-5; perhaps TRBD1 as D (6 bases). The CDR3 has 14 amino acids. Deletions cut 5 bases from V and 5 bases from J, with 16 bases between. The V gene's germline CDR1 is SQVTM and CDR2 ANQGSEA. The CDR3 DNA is TGCAGCGTTCGAGGGGGGGCTGCTGATCAGCCCCAGCATTTT. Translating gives CSVRGGAADQPQHF.

This chain's CDR3 is CASNEALNTEAFF. The CDR3 nucleotides read TGTGCCAGCAATGAGGCTTTAAACACTGAAGCTTTCTTT. V gene TRBV28 combines with J gene TRBJ1-1, with unresolved D. This CDR3 region has 13 residues. Trimming shortened V by 7 bases and J by 2 bases, and 11 bases separated the two germline ends. Germline CDR1 and CDR2: MDHEN and SYDVKM. The whole variable domain, filled in from reference TRBV28 and TRBJ1-1, reads DVKVTQSSRYLVKRTGEKVFLECVQDMDHENMFWYRQDPGLGLRLIYFSYDVKMKEKGDIPEGYSVSREKKERFSLILESASTNQTSMYLCASNEALNTEAFFGQGTRLTVV.

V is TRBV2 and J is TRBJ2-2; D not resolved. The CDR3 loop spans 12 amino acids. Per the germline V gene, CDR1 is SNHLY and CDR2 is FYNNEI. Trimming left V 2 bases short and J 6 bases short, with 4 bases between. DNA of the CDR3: TGTGCCAGCAGTGAACAAGCCGGGGAGCTGTTTTTT. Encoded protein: CASSEQAGELFF. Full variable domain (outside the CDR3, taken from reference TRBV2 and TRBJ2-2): EPEVTQTPSHQVTQMGQEVILRCVPISNHLYFYWYRQILGQKVEFLVSFYNNEISEKSEIFDDQFSVERPDGSNFTLKIRSTKLEDSAMYFCASSEQAGELFFGEGSRLTVL.

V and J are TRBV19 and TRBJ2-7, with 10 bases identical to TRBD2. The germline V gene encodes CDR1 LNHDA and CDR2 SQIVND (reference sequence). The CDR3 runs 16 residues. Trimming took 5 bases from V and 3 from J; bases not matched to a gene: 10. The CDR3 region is CASSARPEREGYEQYF. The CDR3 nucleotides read TGTGCCAGTAGTGCCCGCCCTGAGCGGGAGGGCTACGAGCAGTACTTC.

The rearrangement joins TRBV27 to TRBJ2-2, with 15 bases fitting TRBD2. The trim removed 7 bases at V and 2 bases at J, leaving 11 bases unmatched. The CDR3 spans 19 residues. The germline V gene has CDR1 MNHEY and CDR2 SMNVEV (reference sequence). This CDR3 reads CASTNYPGLAGGNTGELFF. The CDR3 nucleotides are TGTGCCAGCACCAACTACCCGGGACTAGCGGGAGGAAACACCGGGGAGCTGTTTTTT.

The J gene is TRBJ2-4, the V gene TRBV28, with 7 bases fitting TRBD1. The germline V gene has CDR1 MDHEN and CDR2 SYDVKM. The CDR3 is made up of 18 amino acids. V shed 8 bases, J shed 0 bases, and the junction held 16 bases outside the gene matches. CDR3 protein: CASLGKGGNELAKNIQYF. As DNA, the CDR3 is TGTGCCAGCCTAGGGAAAGGGGGCAACGAGCTAGCCAAAAACATTCAGTACTTC.

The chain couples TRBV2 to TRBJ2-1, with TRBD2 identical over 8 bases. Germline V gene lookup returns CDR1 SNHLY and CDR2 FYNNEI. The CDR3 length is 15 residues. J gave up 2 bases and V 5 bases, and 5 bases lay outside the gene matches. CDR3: CASSPSGSAYNEQFF. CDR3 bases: TGTGCCAGCAGTCCGAGCGGGAGCGCCTACAATGAGCAGTTCTTC.

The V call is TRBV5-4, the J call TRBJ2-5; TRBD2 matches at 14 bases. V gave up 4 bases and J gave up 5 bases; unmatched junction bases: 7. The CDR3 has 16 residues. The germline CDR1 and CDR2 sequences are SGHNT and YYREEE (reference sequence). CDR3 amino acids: CASSLGLAGERETQYF. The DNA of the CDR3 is TGTGCCAGCAGCCTGGGACTAGCGGGAGAGAGGGAGACCCAGTACTTC.

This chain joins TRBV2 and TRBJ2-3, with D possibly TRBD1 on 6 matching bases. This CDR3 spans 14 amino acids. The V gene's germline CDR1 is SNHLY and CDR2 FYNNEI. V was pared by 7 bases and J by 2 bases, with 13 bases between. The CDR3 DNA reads TGTGCCAGCATCCCTGGACAGCTCACAGATACGCAGTATTTT. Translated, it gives CASIPGQLTDTQYF. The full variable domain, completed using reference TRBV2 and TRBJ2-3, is EPEVTQTPSHQVTQMGQEVILRCVPISNHLYFYWYRQILGQKVEFLVSFYNNEISEKSEIFDDQFSVERPDGSNFTLKIRSTKLEDSAMYFCASIPGQLTDTQYFGPGTRLTVL.

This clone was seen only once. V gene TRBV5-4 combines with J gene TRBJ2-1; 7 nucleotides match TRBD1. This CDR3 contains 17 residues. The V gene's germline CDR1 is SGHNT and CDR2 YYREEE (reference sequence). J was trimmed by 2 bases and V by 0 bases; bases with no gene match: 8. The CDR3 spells CASSLVGGSRTYNEQFF. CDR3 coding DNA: TGTGCCAGCAGCTTGGTAGGGGGCAGTAGGACCTACAATGAGCAGTTCTTC. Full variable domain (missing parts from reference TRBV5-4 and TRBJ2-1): ETGVTQSPTHLIKTRGQQVTLRCSSQSGHNTVSWYQQALGQGPQFIFQYYREEENGRGNFPPRFSGLQFPNYSSELNVNALELDDSALYLCASSLVGGSRTYNEQFFGPGTRLTVL.

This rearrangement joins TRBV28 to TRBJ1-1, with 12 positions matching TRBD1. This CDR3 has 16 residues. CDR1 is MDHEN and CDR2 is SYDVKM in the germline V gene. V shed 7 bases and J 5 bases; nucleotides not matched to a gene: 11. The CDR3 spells CASTLPVGQGATEAFF. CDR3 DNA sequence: TGTGCCAGCACCTTACCAGTGGGACAGGGGGCTACTGAAGCTTTCTTT.